The present entry profiles one TCR beta chain with its context. TCRdb reprocessed the 5' RACE reads via MiXCR and lists one record per CDR3 protein. The top ten hold about 3% of the sample, which has 45,000 to 70,000 distinct CDR3 sequences, about 28% seen once. CDR1 and CDR2 from the germline V gene are SGHTA and FQGNSA. CDR3 length: 12 amino acids. V shed 5 bases and J shed 4 bases, with 7 bases lying between them. V usage is TRBV7-2 and J usage is TRBJ2-3; D is uncertain. Sequenced input: tumor-infiltrating memory CD4+ T cells sorted from the breast tumor. Subset here: memory CD4+ T cells, CD4+CD45RO+CD25-. The sequence was obtained from a female donor with breast cancer. The CDR3 sequence: CASSPYADTQYF. The CDR3 nucleotides read TGTGCCAGCAGCCCCTATGCAGATACGCAGTATTTT.